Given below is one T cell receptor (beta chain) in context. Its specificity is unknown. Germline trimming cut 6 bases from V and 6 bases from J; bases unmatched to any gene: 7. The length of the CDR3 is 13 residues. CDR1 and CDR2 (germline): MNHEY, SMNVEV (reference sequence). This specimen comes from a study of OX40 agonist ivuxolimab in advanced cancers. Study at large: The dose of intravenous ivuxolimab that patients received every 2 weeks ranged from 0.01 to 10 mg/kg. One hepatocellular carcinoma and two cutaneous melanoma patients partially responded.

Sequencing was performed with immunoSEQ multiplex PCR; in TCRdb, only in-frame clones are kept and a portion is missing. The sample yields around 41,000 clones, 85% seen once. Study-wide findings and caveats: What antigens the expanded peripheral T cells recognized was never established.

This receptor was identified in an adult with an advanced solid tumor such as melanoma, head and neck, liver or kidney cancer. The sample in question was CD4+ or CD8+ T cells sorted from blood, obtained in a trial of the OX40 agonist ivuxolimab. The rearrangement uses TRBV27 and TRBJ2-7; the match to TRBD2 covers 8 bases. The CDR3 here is CASRMSGSSEQYF. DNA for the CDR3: TGTGCCAGCAGGATGAGCGGGAGTTCCGAGCAGTACTTC.